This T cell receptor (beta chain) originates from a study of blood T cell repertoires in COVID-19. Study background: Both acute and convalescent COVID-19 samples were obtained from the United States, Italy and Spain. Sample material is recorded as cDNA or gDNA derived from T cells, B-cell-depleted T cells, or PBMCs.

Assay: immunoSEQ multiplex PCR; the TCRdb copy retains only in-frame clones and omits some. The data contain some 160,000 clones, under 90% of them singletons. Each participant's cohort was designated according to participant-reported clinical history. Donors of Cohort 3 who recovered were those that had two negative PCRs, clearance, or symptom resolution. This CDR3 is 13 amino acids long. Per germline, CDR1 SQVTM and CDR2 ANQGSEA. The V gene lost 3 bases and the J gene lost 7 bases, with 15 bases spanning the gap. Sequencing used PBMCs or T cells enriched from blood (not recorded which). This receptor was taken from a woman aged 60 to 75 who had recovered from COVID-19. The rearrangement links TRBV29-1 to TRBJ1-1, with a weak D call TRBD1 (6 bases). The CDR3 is CSVDDRTEGEAFF. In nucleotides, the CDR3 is TGCAGCGTTGACGACAGGACCGAGGGTGAAGCTTTCTTT.